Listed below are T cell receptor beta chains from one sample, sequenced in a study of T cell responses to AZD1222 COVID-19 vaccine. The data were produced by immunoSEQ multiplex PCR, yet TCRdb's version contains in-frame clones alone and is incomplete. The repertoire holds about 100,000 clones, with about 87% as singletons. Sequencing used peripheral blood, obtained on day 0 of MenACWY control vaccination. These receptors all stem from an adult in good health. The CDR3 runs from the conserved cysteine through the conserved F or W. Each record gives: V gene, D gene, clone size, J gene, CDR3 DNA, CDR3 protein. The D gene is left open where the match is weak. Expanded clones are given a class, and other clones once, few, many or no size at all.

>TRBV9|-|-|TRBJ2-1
TGTGCCAGCAGCGTAGAACCCTCTCCCCGGATTACCGACAGGTTAGGTGATGAGCAGTTCTTC
CASSVEPSPRITDRLGDEQFF
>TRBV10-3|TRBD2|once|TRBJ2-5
TGTGCCACCTGCGGGGGTGAGACCCAGTACTTC
CATCGGETQYF
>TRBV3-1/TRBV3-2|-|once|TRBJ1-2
TGTGCCAGCAGCCAAGATCTGGCAGGCTACACCTTC
CASSQDLAGYTF
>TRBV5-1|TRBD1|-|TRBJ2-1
TGCGCCAGCAGCAACGGACAGGGTCGGGTGGATGAGCAGTTCTTC
CASSNGQGRVDEQFF
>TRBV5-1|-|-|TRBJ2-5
TGCGCCAGCAGCAGGGGCGGGACGCCTCAAGAGACCCAGTACTTC
CASSRGGTPQETQYF
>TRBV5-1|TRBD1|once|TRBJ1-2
TGCGCCAGCAGCGTCCCCGGGACAGGAGCCCATGGCTACACCTTC
CASSVPGTGAHGYTF
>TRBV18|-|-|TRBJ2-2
TGTGCCAGCTCAAGAGACAGGTTTATGAACACCGGGGAGCTGTTTTTT
CASSRDRFMNTGELFF
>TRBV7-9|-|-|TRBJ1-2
TGTGCCAGCAGCTTTTTTGGGCAGACAGATGGCTACACCTTC
CASSFFGQTDGYTF
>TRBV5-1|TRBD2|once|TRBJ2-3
TGCGCCAGCAGCTTGTCGGGACTAAACACAGATACGCAGTATTTT
CASSLSGLNTDTQYF
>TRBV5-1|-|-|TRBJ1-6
TGCGCCAGCAGGGGGCCCCCACAGGGCTCCTATAATTCACCCCTCCACTTT
CASRGPPQGSYNSPLHF
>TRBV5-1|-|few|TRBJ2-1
TGCGCCAGCAGCTTGGGACAGTTATCCTACAATGAGCAGTTCTTC
CASSLGQLSYNEQFF
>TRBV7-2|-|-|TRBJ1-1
TGTGCCAGCAGCCGTACACGCGGCAGCTCTGAAGCTTTCTTT
CASSRTRGSSEAFF
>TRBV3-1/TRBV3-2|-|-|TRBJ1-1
TGTGCCAGCAGCCCTAGGGCGCCGAGGACTGAAGCTTTCTTT
CASSPRAPRTEAFF
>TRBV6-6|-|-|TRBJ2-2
TGTGCCAGCAGTTACTCGGGCGAGACCGGGGAGCTGTTTTTT
CASSYSGETGELFF
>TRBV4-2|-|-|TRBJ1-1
TGTGCCAGCAGCCAATTCGGCAGACCGAACACTGAAGCTTTCTTT
CASSQFGRPNTEAFF
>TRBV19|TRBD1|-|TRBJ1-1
TGTGCCAGTACCAGGACAGGGGGAGTTGAAGCTTTCTTT
CASTRTGGVEAFF
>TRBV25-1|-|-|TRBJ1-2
TGTGCCAGCAGTGAGACAGGACCCACTAACTATGGCTACACCTTC
CASSETGPTNYGYTF
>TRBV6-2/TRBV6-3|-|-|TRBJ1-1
TGTGCCAGCAGCCGCCCACAGACTGAAGCTTTCTTT
CASSRPQTEAFF
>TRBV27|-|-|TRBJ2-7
TGTGCCAGCAGTACCCACTACGAGCAGTACTTC
CASSTHYEQYF
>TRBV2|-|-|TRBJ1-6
TGTGCCAGCCTAGAGGGGCAGCTTAATTCACCCCTCCACTTT
CASLEGQLNSPLHF
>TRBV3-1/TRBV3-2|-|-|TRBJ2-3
TGTGCCAGCAGCCAAGAGGCTGGGACCGTGGGGACAGATACGCAGTATTTT
CASSQEAGTVGTDTQYF
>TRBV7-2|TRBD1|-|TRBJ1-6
TGTGCCAGCAGCTTAGTGCGGGGCAGGGGGGGCAATAATTCACCCCTCCACTTT
CASSLVRGRGGNNSPLHF
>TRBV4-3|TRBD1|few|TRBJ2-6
TGCGCCAGCAGCCCCCGGACAGGGGACGGGGCCAACGTCCTGACTTTC
CASSPRTGDGANVLTF
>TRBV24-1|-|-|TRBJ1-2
TGTGCCACCAGTGATTTAAGAAGGGCAACCGGCGATGGCTACACCTTC
CATSDLRRATGDGYTF
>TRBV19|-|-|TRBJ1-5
TGTGCCAGTAGTCCCCCGGGCAGGGGTATGAAGGGCAATCAGCCCCAGCATTTT
CASSPPGRGMKGNQPQHF
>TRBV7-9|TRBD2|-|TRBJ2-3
TGTGCCAGCCGAGCGGGAGTAACTACAGATACGCAGTATTTT
CASRAGVTTDTQYF
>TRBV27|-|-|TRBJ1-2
TGTGCCAGCAGCCGGATTGGAGGGGTCTATGGCTACACCTTC
CASSRIGGVYGYTF
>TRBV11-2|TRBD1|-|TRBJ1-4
TGTGCCAGCAGCGGGGGGGCCACAGGGGCTGGTGAAAAACTGTTTTTT
CASSGGATGAGEKLFF
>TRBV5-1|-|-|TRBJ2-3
TGCGCCAGCAGCACCGGCGCGGAGAGCACAGATACGCAGTATTTT
CASSTGAESTDTQYF
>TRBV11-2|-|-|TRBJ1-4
TGTGCCAGCAGCTTAGTTAAAGGACGGGCTAATGAAAAACTGTTTTTT
CASSLVKGRANEKLFF
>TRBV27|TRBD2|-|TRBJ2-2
TGTGCCAGCACATCCGGGACTAGCGGGGGGAGGGCGGAGGCCGGGGAGCTGTTTTTT
CASTSGTSGGRAEAGELFF
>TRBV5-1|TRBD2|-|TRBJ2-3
TGCGCCAGCAGGCCAGGACTAGCGGGAGTAACAGATACGCAGTATTTT
CASRPGLAGVTDTQYF
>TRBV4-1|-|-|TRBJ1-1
TGCGCCAGCAGCCATAGGGCAGGGAGGGACACTGAAGCTTTCTTT
CASSHRAGRDTEAFF
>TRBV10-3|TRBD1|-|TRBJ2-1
TGTGCCATCAGTGAGTATCCGGGACAGAGCTACAATGAGCAGTTCTTC
CAISEYPGQSYNEQFF
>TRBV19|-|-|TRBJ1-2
TGTGCCAGTAGTATTAGAAGAACTGGCTACACCTTC
CASSIRRTGYTF
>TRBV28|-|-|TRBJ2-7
TGTGCCAGCAGTTCTCCGGGGAGGGGGCTTTCCTACGAGCAGTACTTC
CASSSPGRGLSYEQYF
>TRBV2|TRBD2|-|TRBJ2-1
TGTGCCAGCAGGCGACAAGCGGGGGGCCTCTACAATGAGCAGTTCTTC
CASRRQAGGLYNEQFF
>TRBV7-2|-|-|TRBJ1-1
TGTGCCAGCAGCCCGGTGGGGGAAACTGAAGCTTTCTTT
CASSPVGETEAFF
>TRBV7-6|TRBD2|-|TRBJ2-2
TGTGCCAGCAGCTTCGGGGGGGGAGCGAACACCGGGGAGCTGTTTTTT
CASSFGGGANTGELFF
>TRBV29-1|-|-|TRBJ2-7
TGCAGCGTTGGAGTCGCGGGAATCAACGAGCAGTACTTC
CSVGVAGINEQYF